The 20 T cell receptor beta chains below all came from one sample that was sequenced in a study of T cell changes during pregnancy in multiple sclerosis. TCRdb's copy holds only in-frame clones and misses some; the assay was immunoSEQ multiplex PCR. Of some 81,000 clones listed, about 93% were seen once; the top ten hold 2% to 3%. The starting material was peripheral blood, obtained after pregnancy. The receptors were sampled from a female donor in good health, enrolled as a control in a pregnancy study.

Here the CDR3 reads CASSRTSGRGDEQFF. As DNA, the CDR3 is TGTGCCAGCAGCCGGACTAGCGGGAGGGGCGATGAGCAGTTCTTC. This sequence joins TRBV6-5 and TRBJ2-1, with 15 bases matching TRBD2. The CDR3 covers 15 residues. J was trimmed by 8 bases and V by 6 bases; bases with no gene match: 5. Looked up from germline, CDR1 is MNHEY and CDR2 is SVGAGI.

The V and J genes are TRBV28 and TRBJ2-7, with D uncertain. CDR3 length: 9 residues. Germline values: CDR1 MDHEN, CDR2 SYDVKM. V dropped 10 bases and J dropped 5 bases, with 6 bases sitting between them. The chain's CDR3 is CATLHEQYF. CDR3 in DNA: TGTGCCACCCTTCACGAGCAGTACTTC. The full variable domain, completed using reference TRBV28 and TRBJ2-7, is DVKVTQSSRYLVKRTGEKVFLECVQDMDHENMFWYRQDPGLGLRLIYFSYDVKMKEKGDIPEGYSVSREKKERFSLILESASTNQTSMYLCATLHEQYFGPGTRLTVT.

This chain links TRBV5-6 with TRBJ1-2; the D gene is possibly TRBD1 (6 bases). This CDR3 region has 15 residues. The germline CDR1 and CDR2 sequences are SGHDT and YYEEEE. Trimming pared 1 base from V and 2 bases from J, leaving 12 bases between. For the CDR3, the DNA is TGTGCCAGCAGCTTGCTGGACAGTCACAACTATGGCTACACCTTC. It specifies CASSLLDSHNYGYTF.

This clone has just a few counts. V is TRBV11-2 and J is TRBJ2-1; 9 bases align to TRBD1. Germline CDR1 is SGHAT and CDR2 is FQNNGV. This CDR3 has 15 residues. J lost 6 bases, V lost 2 bases, and 5 bases had no gene match. This chain's CDR3 is CASSLRQGGRNEQFF. In DNA, the CDR3 is TGTGCCAGCAGCTTAAGACAGGGGGGGCGCAATGAGCAGTTCTTC.

The chain recombines TRBV2 with TRBJ2-5; a possible D gene is TRBD1 (5 bases). Germline lookup yields CDR1 SNHLY and CDR2 FYNNEI. Trimming pared 9 bases from V and 1 base from J, leaving 9 bases between. The CDR3 extends over 12 amino acids. The CDR3 DNA follows: TGTGCCAGACAGGAACCCCAAGAGACCCAGTACTTC. Its translation: CARQEPQETQYF. Full variable domain (outside the CDR3, taken from reference TRBV2 and TRBJ2-5): EPEVTQTPSHQVTQMGQEVILRCVPISNHLYFYWYRQILGQKVEFLVSFYNNEISEKSEIFDDQFSVERPDGSNFTLKIRSTKLEDSAMYFCARQEPQETQYFGPGTRLLVL.

The chain combines TRBV19 with TRBJ1-5; D gene uncertain. Germline V gene lookup returns CDR1 LNHDA and CDR2 SQIVND (reference sequence). The CDR3 loop spans 13 amino acids. V was cut by 3 bases and J by 6 bases, with 9 bases left in between. The CDR3 loop reads CASSIGGGQPQHF. The CDR3 bases are TGTGCCAGTAGTATCGGAGGAGGTCAGCCCCAGCATTTT.

This rearrangement joins TRBV10-3 to TRBJ2-3; 10 nucleotides match TRBD2. The CDR3 is made up of 18 amino acids. J was trimmed by 5 bases and V by 2 bases; bases with no gene match: 13. CDR1 and CDR2 (germline): ENHRY, SYGVKD. In DNA, the CDR3 is TGTGCCATCAGTGAGGGGGGGTCTAGCGGGAGAATGGTAGATACGCAGTATTTT. Translated: CAISEGGSSGRMVDTQYF.

J is TRBJ1-4 and V is TRBV27; 7 nucleotides line up with TRBD1. The CDR3 loop spans 14 amino acids. Per germline, CDR1 MNHEY and CDR2 SMNVEV (reference sequence). J was trimmed by 10 bases and V by 5 bases; bases with no gene match: 10. The CDR3 sequence: CASSTWTGGGKLFF. The CDR3 DNA reads as TGTGCCAGCAGTACCTGGACAGGAGGGGGAAAACTGTTTTTT.

The chain is built from TRBV19 and TRBJ2-7; D perhaps matches TRBD2 (6 bases). V was shortened by 6 bases and J by 2 bases, with 14 bases between the two germline ends. The germline gives CDR1 LNHDA, CDR2 SQIVND (reference sequence). The CDR3 has 14 residues. CDR3 nucleotides: TGTGCCAGTAGCTACCCGGGAGATACCTACGAGCAGTACTTC. Its translation is CASSYPGDTYEQYF.

This chain connects TRBV7-8 to TRBJ1-3, with 10 bases that match TRBD1. Looked up from germline, CDR1 is SGHVS and CDR2 is FQNEAQ. The junction had 2 bases not matched to a gene; V was cut back by 4 bases and J by 2 bases. The CDR3 length is 15 residues. CDR3 residues: CASSWGQGTGNTIYF. CDR3 nucleotides: TGTGCCAGCAGCTGGGGACAGGGGACTGGAAACACCATATATTTT.

The CDR3 sequence is CASSSLPAGEDYEQYF. In DNA form, the CDR3 reads TGTGCCAGCAGCTCGTTACCAGCGGGAGAAGACTACGAGCAGTACTTC. This chain links TRBV7-9 with TRBJ2-5, with 8 nucleotides matching TRBD2. Matching the DNA end better, TRBJ2-7 makes the J call doubtful. From germline, CDR1 is SEHNR and CDR2 FQNEAQ (reference sequence). There are 16 residues in the CDR3.

The V call is TRBV4-3, the J call TRBJ1-2; D not certain. The CDR3 runs to 17 residues. The germline V and J ends were trimmed by 1 base and 2 bases, with 17 bases remaining between them. The V gene's germline CDR1 is LGHNA and CDR2 YSLEER. The CDR3 loop reads CASSQGAPPRNNYGYTF. CDR3 DNA: TGCGCCAGCAGCCAAGGCGCACCGCCCCGTAACAACTATGGCTACACCTTC.

This clone was observed once. The CDR3 DNA reads TGCGCCAGCAGCACGGGACTAGCGGGCACAGATACGCAGTATTTT. Translating gives CASSTGLAGTDTQYF. V is TRBV5-1 and J is TRBJ2-3; 11 bases are a match to TRBD2. CDR1 and CDR2 from the germline V gene are SGHRS and YFSETQ. The CDR3 has 15 amino acids. With 4 bases clipped from V and 1 base from J, the junction kept 2 bases outside the gene matches.

The chain carries TRBV5-1 and TRBJ2-5, with unresolved D. CDR3 length: 14 residues. V was pared by 0 bases and J by 5 bases, with 11 bases between. The germline V gene has CDR1 SGHRS and CDR2 YFSETQ. The CDR3 DNA reads TGCGCCAGCAGCTTGGTTGGTCAAGAGGAGACCCAGTACTTC. This sequence encodes CASSLVGQEETQYF.

This clone was recorded only once. This rearrangement joins TRBV2 to TRBJ2-5, with a weak D call TRBD2 (5 bases). Germline-derived CDR1 and CDR2 are SNHLY and FYNNEI. The CDR3 sequence is 14 residues long. Trimming stripped 7 bases from V and 6 bases from J, with 18 bases between. CDR3 sequence: CASTLGATAQTQYF. In DNA form, the CDR3 reads TGTGCCAGCACCCTGGGAGCGACGGCCCAGACCCAGTACTTC.

The chain combines TRBV4-2 with TRBJ2-1; 8 positions agree with TRBD2. The CDR3 has 15 amino acids. Germline V gene data show CDR1 as LGHNA and CDR2 as YNFKEQ. Trimming cost V 3 bases and J 9 bases; bases outside gene matches: 10. The DNA of the CDR3 is TGTGCCAGCAGCCAGGTTAGCGGGGTCCTCCGTGAGCAGTTCTTC. Translated, it gives CASSQVSGVLREQFF.

This chain uses TRBV11-1 with TRBJ2-7; D may be TRBD1 (5 bases). V lost 5 bases, J lost 1 base, and 9 bases lay in between. Germline V lookup: CDR1 SGHAT, CDR2 FQDESV (reference sequence). This CDR3 has 13 residues. CDR3 nucleotides: TGTGCCAGCAGCCCGGACAATTCCTACGAGCAGTACTTC. It encodes CASSPDNSYEQYF. The full variable domain, its missing parts supplied by reference TRBV11-1 and TRBJ2-7, is EAEVAQSPRYKITEKSQAVAFWCDPISGHATLYWYRQILGQGPELLVQFQDESVVDDSQLPKDRFSAERLKGVDSTLKIQPAELGDSAMYLCASSPDNSYEQYFGPGTRLTVT.

The chain joins TRBV19 to TRBJ2-1; 9 bases line up with TRBD2. The trim removed 4 bases at V and 8 bases at J, leaving 6 bases unmatched. The CDR3 runs 14 residues. Germline CDR1 reads LNHDA; CDR2 reads SQIVND (reference sequence). The CDR3 DNA is TGTGCCAGTAGTAGTAGCGGGAGTAAGGATGAGCAGTTCTTC. Its protein product is CASSSSGSKDEQFF.

The gene calls are TRBV11-2 and TRBJ2-7; no firm D call. From germline, CDR1 is SGHAT and CDR2 FQNNGV. CDR3 length: 14 amino acids. V gave up 0 bases and J gave up 1 base, with 7 bases separating them. CDR3 sequence (DNA): TGTGCCAGCAGCTTAGAGGCTAGTTCCTACGAGCAGTACTTC. Its protein is CASSLEASSYEQYF.

The chain joins TRBV9 to TRBJ1-2, with TRBD1 as a possible D gene (6 bases). In germline, CDR1 is SGDLS, CDR2 YYNGEE. V was cut by 3 bases and J by 4 bases, with 10 bases left in between. The CDR3 extends over 13 amino acids. As DNA, the CDR3 is TGTGCCAGCAGCGCCTTACAGGGCTATGGCTACACCTTC. It yields the protein CASSALQGYGYTF.